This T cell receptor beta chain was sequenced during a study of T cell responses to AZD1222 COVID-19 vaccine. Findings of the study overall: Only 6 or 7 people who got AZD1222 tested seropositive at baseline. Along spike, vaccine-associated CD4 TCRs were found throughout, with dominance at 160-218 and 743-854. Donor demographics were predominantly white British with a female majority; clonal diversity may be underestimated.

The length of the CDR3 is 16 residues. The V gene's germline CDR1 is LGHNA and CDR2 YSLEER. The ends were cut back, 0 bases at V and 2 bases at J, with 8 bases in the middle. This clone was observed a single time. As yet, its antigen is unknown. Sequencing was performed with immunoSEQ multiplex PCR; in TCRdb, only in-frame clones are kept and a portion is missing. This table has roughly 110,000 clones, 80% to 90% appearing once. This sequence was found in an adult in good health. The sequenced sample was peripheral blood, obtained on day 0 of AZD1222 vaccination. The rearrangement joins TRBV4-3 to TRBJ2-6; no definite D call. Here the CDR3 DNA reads TGCGCCAGCAGCCAAGACAGTGGGGCTGGGGCCAACGTCCTGACTTTC. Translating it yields CASSQDSGAGANVLTF.